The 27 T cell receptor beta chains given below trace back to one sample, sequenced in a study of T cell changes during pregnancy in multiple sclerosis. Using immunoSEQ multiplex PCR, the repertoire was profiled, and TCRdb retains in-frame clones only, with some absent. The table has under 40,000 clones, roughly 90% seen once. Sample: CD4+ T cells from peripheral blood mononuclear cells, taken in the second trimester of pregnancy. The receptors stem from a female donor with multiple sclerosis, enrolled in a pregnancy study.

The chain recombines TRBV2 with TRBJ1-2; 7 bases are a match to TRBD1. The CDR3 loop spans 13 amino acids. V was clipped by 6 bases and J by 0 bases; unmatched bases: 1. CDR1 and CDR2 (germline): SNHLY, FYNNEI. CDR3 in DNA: TGTGCCAGCAGAGACAGGGCTAACTATGGCTACACCTTC. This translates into CASRDRANYGYTF.

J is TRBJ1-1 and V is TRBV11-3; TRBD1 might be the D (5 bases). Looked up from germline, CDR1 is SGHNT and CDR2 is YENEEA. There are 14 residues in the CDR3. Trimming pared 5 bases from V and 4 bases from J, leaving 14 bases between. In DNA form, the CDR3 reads TGTGCCAGCAGCCCAGGGAATCGTGGCACTGAAGCTTTCTTT. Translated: CASSPGNRGTEAFF.

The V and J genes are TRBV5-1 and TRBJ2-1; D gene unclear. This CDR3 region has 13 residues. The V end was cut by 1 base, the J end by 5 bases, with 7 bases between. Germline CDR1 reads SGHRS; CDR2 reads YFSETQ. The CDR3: CASSLTQNNEQFF. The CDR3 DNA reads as TGCGCCAGCAGCTTGACCCAGAACAATGAGCAGTTCTTC.

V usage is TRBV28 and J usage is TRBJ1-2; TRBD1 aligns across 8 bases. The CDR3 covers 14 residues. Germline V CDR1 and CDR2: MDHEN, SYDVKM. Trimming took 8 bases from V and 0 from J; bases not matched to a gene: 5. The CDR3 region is CASQGAPPNYGYTF. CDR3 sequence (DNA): TGTGCCAGCCAGGGGGCTCCGCCTAACTATGGCTACACCTTC.

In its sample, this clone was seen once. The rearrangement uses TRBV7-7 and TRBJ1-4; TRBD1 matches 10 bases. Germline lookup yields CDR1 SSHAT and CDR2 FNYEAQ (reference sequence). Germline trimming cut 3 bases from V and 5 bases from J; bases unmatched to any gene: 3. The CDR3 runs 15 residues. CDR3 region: CASSLGTGENEKLFF. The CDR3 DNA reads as TGTGCCAGCAGCTTGGGGACAGGGGAAAATGAAAAACTGTTTTTT.

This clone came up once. The CDR3 DNA is TGTGCCAGCAGTGAAACCGGACAGACCTTCTCTGGGGCCAACGTCCTGACTTTC. Amino acid sequence: CASSETGQTFSGANVLTF. The J gene is TRBJ2-6, the V gene TRBV25-1, with D perhaps matching TRBD1 (6 bases). V was shortened by 2 bases and J by 0 bases, with 14 bases between the two germline ends. In germline, CDR1 is MGHDK, CDR2 SYGVNS. CDR3 length: 18 residues.

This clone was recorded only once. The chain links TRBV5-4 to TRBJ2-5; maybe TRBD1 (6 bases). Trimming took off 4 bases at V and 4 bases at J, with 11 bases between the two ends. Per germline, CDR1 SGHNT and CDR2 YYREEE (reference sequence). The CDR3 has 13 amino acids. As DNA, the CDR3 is TGTGCCAGCAGCATGGGGGCATTAGAGACCCAGTACTTC. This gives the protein CASSMGALETQYF.

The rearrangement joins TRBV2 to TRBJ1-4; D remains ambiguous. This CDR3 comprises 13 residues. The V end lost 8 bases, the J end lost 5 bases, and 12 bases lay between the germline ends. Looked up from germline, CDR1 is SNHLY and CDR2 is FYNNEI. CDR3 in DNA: TGTGCCAGCTGCCAACAAGTGAATGAAAAACTGTTTTTT. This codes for CASCQQVNEKLFF.

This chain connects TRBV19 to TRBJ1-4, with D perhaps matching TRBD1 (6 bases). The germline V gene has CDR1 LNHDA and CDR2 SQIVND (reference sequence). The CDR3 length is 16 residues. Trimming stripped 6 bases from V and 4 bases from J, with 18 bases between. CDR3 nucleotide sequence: TGTGCCAGTAGCCTCAACCCACAGGGACATAATGAAAAACTGTTTTTT. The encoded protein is CASSLNPQGHNEKLFF.

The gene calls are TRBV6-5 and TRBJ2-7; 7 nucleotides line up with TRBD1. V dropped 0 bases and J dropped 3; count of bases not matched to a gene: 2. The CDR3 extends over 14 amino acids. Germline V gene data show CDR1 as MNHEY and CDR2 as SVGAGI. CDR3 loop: CASSYSRTGYEQYF. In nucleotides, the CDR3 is TGTGCCAGCAGTTACTCGAGGACAGGCTACGAGCAGTACTTC.

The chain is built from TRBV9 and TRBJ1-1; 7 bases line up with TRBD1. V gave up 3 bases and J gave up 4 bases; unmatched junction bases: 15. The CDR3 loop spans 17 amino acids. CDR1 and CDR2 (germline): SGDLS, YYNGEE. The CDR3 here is CASSGPDEGGTVTEAFF. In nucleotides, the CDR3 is TGTGCCAGCAGCGGTCCAGACGAGGGCGGGACAGTCACTGAAGCTTTCTTT.

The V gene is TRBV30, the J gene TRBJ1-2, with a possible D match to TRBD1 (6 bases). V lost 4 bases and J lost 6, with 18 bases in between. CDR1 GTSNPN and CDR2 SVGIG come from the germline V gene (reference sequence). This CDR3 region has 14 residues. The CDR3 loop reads CAWNNRVRLNGYTF. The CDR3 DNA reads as TGTGCCTGGAATAACAGGGTACGTTTGAATGGCTACACCTTC.

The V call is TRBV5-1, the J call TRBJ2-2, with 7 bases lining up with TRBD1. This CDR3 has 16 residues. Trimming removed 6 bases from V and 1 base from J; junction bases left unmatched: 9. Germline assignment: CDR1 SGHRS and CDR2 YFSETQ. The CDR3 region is CASTGSGTVNTGELFF. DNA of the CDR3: TGCGCCAGCACGGGATCCGGGACAGTGAACACCGGGGAGCTGTTTTTT.

The CDR3 sequence: CASSSVGGREQFF. The CDR3 DNA reads TGTGCCAGCAGCTCGGTTGGGGGGAGGGAGCAGTTCTTC. This chain joins TRBV7-2 and TRBJ2-1, with D perhaps TRBD2 (6 bases). Trimming shortened V by 4 bases and J by 10 bases, and 14 bases separated the two germline ends. The CDR3 covers 13 residues. Germline V gene lookup returns CDR1 SGHTA and CDR2 FQGNSA.

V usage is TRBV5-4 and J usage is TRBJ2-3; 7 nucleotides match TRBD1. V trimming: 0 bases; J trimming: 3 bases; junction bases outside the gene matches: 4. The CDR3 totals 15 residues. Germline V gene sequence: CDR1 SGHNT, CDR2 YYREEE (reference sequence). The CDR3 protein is CASSLGQGETDTQYF. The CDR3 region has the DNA TGTGCCAGCAGCTTGGGACAGGGTGAAACAGATACGCAGTATTTT. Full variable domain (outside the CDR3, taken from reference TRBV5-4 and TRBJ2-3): ETGVTQSPTHLIKTRGQQVTLRCSSQSGHNTVSWYQQALGQGPQFIFQYYREEENGRGNFPPRFSGLQFPNYSSELNVNALELDDSALYLCASSLGQGETDTQYFGPGTRLTVL.

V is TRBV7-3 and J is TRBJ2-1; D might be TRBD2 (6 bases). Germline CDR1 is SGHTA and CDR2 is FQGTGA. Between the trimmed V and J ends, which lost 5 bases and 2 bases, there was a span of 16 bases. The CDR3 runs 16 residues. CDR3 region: CASSTGTPLPYNEQFF. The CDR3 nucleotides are TGTGCCAGCAGCACCGGGACTCCACTTCCCTACAATGAGCAGTTCTTC.

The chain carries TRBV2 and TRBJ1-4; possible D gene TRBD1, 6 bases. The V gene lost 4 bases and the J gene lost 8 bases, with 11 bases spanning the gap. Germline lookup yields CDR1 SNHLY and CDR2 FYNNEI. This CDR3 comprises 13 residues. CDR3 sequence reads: CASSGQGSEKLFF. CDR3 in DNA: TGTGCCAGCAGTGGGCAGGGGAGCGAAAAACTGTTTTTT. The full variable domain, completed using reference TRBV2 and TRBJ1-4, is EPEVTQTPSHQVTQMGQEVILRCVPISNHLYFYWYRQILGQKVEFLVSFYNNEISEKSEIFDDQFSVERPDGSNFTLKIRSTKLEDSAMYFCASSGQGSEKLFFGSGTQLSVL.

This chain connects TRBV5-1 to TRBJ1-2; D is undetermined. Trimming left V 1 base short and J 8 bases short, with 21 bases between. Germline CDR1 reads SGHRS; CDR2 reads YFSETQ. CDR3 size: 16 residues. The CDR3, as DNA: TGCGCCAGCAGCTTGTCGGACTTTGGGCTTAATCTAGGCTACACCTTC. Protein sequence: CASSLSDFGLNLGYTF.

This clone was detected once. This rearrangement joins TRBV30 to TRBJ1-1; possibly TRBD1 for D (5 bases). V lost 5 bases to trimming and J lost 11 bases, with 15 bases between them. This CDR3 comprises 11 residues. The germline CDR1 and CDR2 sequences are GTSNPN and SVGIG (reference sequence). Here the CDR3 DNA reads TGTGCCTGGGGGGCCGAGGCACGGGCTTTCTTT. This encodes CAWGAEARAFF.

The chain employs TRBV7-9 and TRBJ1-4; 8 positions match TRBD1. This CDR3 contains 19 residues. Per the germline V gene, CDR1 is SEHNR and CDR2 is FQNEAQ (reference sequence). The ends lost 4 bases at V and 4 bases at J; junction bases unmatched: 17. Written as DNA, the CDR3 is TGTGCCAGCAGCTCCGTCATCTTCCGACAGGGGACTCATAATGAAAAACTGTTTTTT. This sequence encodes CASSSVIFRQGTHNEKLFF.

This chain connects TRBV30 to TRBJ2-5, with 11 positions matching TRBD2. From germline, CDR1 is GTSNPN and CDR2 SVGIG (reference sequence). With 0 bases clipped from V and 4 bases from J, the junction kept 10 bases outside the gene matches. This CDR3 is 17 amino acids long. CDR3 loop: CAWSVPRLAGGVETQYF. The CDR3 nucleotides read TGTGCCTGGAGTGTACCAAGGCTAGCGGGAGGTGTAGAGACCCAGTACTTC.

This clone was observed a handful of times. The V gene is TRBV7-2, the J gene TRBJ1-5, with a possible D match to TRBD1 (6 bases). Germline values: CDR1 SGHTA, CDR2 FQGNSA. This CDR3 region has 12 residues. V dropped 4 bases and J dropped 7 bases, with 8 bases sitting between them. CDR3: CASSSQGQPQHF. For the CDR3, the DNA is TGTGCCAGCAGCTCACAGGGCCAGCCCCAGCATTTT.

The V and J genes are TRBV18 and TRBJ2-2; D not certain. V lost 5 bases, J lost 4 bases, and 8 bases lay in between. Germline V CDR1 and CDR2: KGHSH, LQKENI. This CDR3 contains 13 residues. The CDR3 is CASSGLFTGELFF. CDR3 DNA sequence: TGTGCCAGCTCAGGGCTATTCACCGGGGAGCTGTTTTTT.

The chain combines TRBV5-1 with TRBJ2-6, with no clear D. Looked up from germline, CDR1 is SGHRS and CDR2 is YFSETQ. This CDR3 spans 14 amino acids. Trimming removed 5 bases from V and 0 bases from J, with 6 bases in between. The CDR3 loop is CASRTGSGANVLTF. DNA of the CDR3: TGCGCCAGCAGGACGGGCTCTGGGGCCAACGTCCTGACTTTC.

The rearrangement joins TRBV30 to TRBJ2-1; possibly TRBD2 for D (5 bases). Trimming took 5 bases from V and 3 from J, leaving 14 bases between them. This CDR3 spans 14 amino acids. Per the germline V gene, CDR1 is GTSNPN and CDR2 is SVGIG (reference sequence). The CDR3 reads CAWGRRWGYNEQFF. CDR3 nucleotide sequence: TGTGCCTGGGGGAGACGGTGGGGCTACAATGAGCAGTTCTTC.

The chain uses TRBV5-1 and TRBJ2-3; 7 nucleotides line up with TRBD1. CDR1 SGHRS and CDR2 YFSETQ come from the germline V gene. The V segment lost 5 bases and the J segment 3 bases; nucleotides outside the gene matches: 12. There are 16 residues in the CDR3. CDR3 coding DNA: TGCGCCAGCAGAATCCAGGGGGTCGTTTCTACAGATACGCAGTATTTT. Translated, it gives CASRIQGVVSTDTQYF.

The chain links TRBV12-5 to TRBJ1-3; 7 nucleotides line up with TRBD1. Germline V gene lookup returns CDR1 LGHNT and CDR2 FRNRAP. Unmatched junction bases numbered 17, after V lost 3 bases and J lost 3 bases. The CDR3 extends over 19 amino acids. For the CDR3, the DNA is TGTGCTAGTGGTTTCGCAACCGCCAAATGGACAGGCATTGGAAACACCATATATTTT. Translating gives CASGFATAKWTGIGNTIYF.